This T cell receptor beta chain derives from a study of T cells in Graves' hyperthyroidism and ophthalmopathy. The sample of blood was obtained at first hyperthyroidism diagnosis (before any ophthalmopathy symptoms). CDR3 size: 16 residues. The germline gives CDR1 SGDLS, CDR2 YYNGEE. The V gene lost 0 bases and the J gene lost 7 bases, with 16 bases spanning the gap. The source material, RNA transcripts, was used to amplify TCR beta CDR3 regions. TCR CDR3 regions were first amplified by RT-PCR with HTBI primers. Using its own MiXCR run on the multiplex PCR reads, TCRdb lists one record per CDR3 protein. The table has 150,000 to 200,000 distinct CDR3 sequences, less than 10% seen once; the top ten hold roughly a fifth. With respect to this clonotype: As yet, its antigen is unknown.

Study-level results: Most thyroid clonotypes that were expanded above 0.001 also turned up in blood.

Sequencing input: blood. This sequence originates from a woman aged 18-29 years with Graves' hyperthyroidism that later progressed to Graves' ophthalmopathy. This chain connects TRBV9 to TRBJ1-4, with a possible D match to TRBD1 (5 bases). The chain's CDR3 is CASSVGSAARGEKLFF. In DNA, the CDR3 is TGTGCCAGCAGCGTAGGTTCGGCGGCTAGGGGTGAAAAACTGTTTTTT.